What follows are 27 T cell receptor beta chains derived from one specimen sequenced in a study of T cell responses to AZD1222 COVID-19 vaccine. Profiling relied on immunoSEQ multiplex PCR, and the TCRdb table lists in-frame clones only, not all of them. The sample contains approximately 120,000 clones, about 90% of which appear only once. Sequenced here: peripheral blood, sampled on day 0 of MenACWY control vaccination. The receptors here all came from an adult in good health.

V and J are TRBV6-4 and TRBJ2-1; D gene ambiguous. Trimming cost V 3 bases and J 6 bases, with 15 bases left between them. The length of the CDR3 is 15 residues. Germline V gene lookup returns CDR1 MRHNA and CDR2 SNTAGT. The CDR3 DNA is TGTGCCAGCAGTGAATGGCCAGAGTCCGCCAATGAGCAGTTCTTC. As protein: CASSEWPESANEQFF.

The chain uses TRBV19 and TRBJ1-1; 8 bases are a match to TRBD1. V was pared by 5 bases and J by 1 base, with 6 bases of the junction left unmatched. Germline assignment: CDR1 LNHDA and CDR2 SQIVND (reference sequence). The CDR3 runs to 15 residues. The CDR3: CASSAGDRKNTEAFF. CDR3 coding DNA: TGTGCCAGTAGTGCGGGGGACAGGAAGAACACTGAAGCTTTCTTT.

The sample holds one count of this clone. The genes are TRBV19 and TRBJ1-1; D gene uncertain. Looked up from germline, CDR1 is LNHDA and CDR2 is SQIVND (reference sequence). The V gene lost 0 bases and the J gene lost 0 bases, with 8 bases spanning the gap. CDR3 length: 15 amino acids. This chain's CDR3 is CASSIDRRMNTEAFF. The CDR3 bases are TGTGCCAGTAGTATAGATCGCAGAATGAACACTGAAGCTTTCTTT.

The chain uses TRBV27 and TRBJ1-2, with a weak D call TRBD1 (6 bases). CDR1 and CDR2 (germline): MNHEY, SMNVEV (reference sequence). V was clipped by 5 bases and J by 4 bases, with 17 bases between them. The CDR3 sequence is 15 residues long. The CDR3 is CASSGVRGASYGYTF. DNA for the CDR3: TGTGCCAGCAGTGGGGTTCGGGGGGCGAGCTATGGCTACACCTTC.

The V call is TRBV7-9, the J call TRBJ2-5; tentative D call: TRBD1 (6 bases). Germline-derived CDR1 and CDR2 are SEHNR and FQNEAQ (reference sequence). This CDR3 has 18 residues. The V and J ends lost 0 bases and 4 bases respectively, with 21 bases between them. The CDR3 region has the DNA TGTGCCAGCAGCTTAGCGGGTTGGGCAGGGGAGTTGAGAGAGACCCAGTACTTC. The encoded protein is CASSLAGWAGELRETQYF.

The chain uses TRBV7-3 and TRBJ2-3; tentatively, D is TRBD1 (6 bases). With 3 bases removed from V and 3 bases from J, the gap between germline ends came to 10 bases. The CDR3 runs 14 residues. Germline V gives CDR1 SGHTA, CDR2 FQGTGA. CDR3: CASSLGAGTDTQYF. The CDR3 coding sequence is TGTGCCAGCAGCTTGGGGGCCGGGACAGATACGCAGTATTTT.

This rearrangement joins TRBV2 to TRBJ2-1; 10 bases align to TRBD1. CDR1 is SNHLY and CDR2 is FYNNEI in the germline V gene. V dropped 8 bases and J dropped 9; count of bases not matched to a gene: 7. CDR3 length equals 13 residues. The CDR3 protein is CASGTGEGSEQFF. DNA for the CDR3: TGTGCCAGCGGGACAGGGGAGGGGAGTGAGCAGTTCTTC.

The chain has TRBV11-2 and TRBJ2-4; D uncertain. With 5 bases removed from V and 0 bases from J, the gap between germline ends came to 20 bases. The germline V gene encodes CDR1 SGHAT and CDR2 FQNNGV. This CDR3 spans 18 amino acids. For the CDR3, the DNA is TGTGCCAGCAGCCTCCACACCTATTTCCCTGTAGCCAAAAACATTCAGTACTTC. It translates to CASSLHTYFPVAKNIQYF.

The chain has TRBV7-3 and TRBJ2-2, with TRBD2 identical over 8 bases. The V gene's germline CDR1 is SGHTA and CDR2 FQGTGA. Trimming removed 1 base from V and 3 bases from J; junction bases left unmatched: 4. This CDR3 spans 16 amino acids. The DNA of the CDR3 is TGTGCCAGCAGCTTAATGGCTAGCGGGTACACCGGGGAGCTGTTTTTT. This gives the protein CASSLMASGYTGELFF.

The V call is TRBV24-1, the J call TRBJ2-1, with 8 nucleotides matching TRBD1. Trimming cost V 0 bases and J 6 bases; bases outside gene matches: 3. In germline, CDR1 is KGHDR, CDR2 SFDVKD. CDR3 length: 15 residues. The CDR3 reads CATSDLSTGVNEQFF. The CDR3 DNA reads TGTGCCACCAGTGATTTGTCGACAGGGGTCAATGAGCAGTTCTTC.

V and J are TRBV4-2 and TRBJ1-2; no clear D. Trimming removed 0 bases at V and 7 bases at J, with 15 bases between. The germline gives CDR1 LGHNA, CDR2 YNFKEQ. CDR3 length equals 15 residues. DNA of the CDR3: TGTGCCAGCAGCCAAGAAGGGCCCAGGCGGCGTGGCTACACCTTC. Its protein product is CASSQEGPRRRGYTF.

V gene TRBV6-5 combines with J gene TRBJ2-2, with unresolved D. Germline V gene lookup returns CDR1 MNHEY and CDR2 SVGAGI. CDR3 length equals 16 residues. Deletions cut 2 bases from V and 1 base from J, with 11 bases between. CDR3 in amino acids: CASSYRTPGNTGELFF. For the CDR3, the DNA is TGTGCCAGCAGTTACCGAACCCCCGGGAACACCGGGGAGCTGTTTTTT.

The chain uses TRBV6-5 and TRBJ2-2, with D perhaps matching TRBD1 (5 bases). The CDR3 spans 14 residues. Trimming took 6 bases from V and 1 from J, leaving 9 bases between them. Germline V gene data show CDR1 as MNHEY and CDR2 as SVGAGI. In DNA, the CDR3 is TGTGCCAGCAGACTGGACAAGAACACCGGGGAGCTGTTTTTT. This codes for CASRLDKNTGELFF.

This sequence joins TRBV28 and TRBJ1-1; TRBD1 agrees at 7 bases. V was pared by 5 bases and J by 4 bases, with 10 bases of the junction left unmatched. The CDR3 length is 15 residues. Germline V lookup: CDR1 MDHEN, CDR2 SYDVKM. The CDR3 nucleotides are TGTGCCAGCAGTCCCTACAGGGGTCGGGGCACTGAAGCTTTCTTT. This gives the protein CASSPYRGRGTEAFF.

The V gene is TRBV27, the J gene TRBJ2-2; D perhaps matches TRBD1 (5 bases). This CDR3 contains 14 residues. Germline V CDR1 and CDR2: MNHEY, SMNVEV (reference sequence). The V gene lost 6 bases and the J gene lost 3 bases, with 11 bases spanning the gap. Written as DNA, the CDR3 is TGTGCCAGCAGGACAGCTTCAGACACCGGGGAGCTGTTTTTT. This sequence encodes CASRTASDTGELFF.

The gene calls are TRBV2 and TRBJ2-5; D perhaps matches TRBD2 (5 bases). The CDR3 length is 14 residues. The V gene lost 5 bases and the J gene lost 5 bases, with 15 bases spanning the gap. Germline CDR1 SNHLY, CDR2 FYNNEI. The CDR3 DNA is TGTGCCAGCAGTAGAACGGGGTGGAGGGAGACCCAGTACTTC. It specifies CASSRTGWRETQYF.

CDR3 nucleotide sequence: TGTGCCAGCAGCGTAGGCTGGGGGCTACAAGAGACCCAGTACTTC. Its protein is CASSVGWGLQETQYF. The J gene is TRBJ2-5, the V gene TRBV9; a possible D gene is TRBD1 (6 bases). There are 15 residues in the CDR3. V gave up 0 bases and J gave up 2 bases, with 11 bases separating them. Germline lookup yields CDR1 SGDLS and CDR2 YYNGEE.

J is TRBJ2-2 and V is TRBV5-6; 7 bases align to TRBD2. CDR1 and CDR2 from the germline V gene are SGHDT and YYEEEE. The CDR3 has 15 amino acids. V lost 4 bases to trimming and J lost 6 bases; unmatched junction nucleotides: 9. The CDR3 nucleotides are TGTGCCAGCAGCACGACCGGGGGGACCGCCGGGGAGCTGTTTTTT. Amino acid sequence: CASSTTGGTAGELFF.

In this sample, this clone turned up once. The rearrangement links TRBV19 to TRBJ2-7, with TRBD2 identical over 7 bases. The CDR3 spans 14 residues. The germline CDR1 and CDR2 sequences are LNHDA and SQIVND (reference sequence). After removal of 5 bases from V and 0 bases from J, the junction contained 4 bases not matched to a gene. For the CDR3, the DNA is TGTGCCAGTAGTCCGCGGACTAGCTCCTACGAGCAGTACTTC. Translation: CASSPRTSSYEQYF.

The genes are TRBV12-3 or TRBV12-4 and TRBJ2-1; D remains unclear. This CDR3 contains 12 residues. V was pared by 3 bases and J by 8 bases, with 8 bases between. Written as DNA, the CDR3 is TGTGCCAGCAGTTTCCGGCCATATGAGCAGTTCTTC. Amino acid sequence: CASSFRPYEQFF.

This clone was recorded once. The genes are TRBV9 and TRBJ2-1; 10 nucleotides agree with TRBD2. The J segment lost 2 bases and the V segment lost 0 bases, leaving 5 bases of the junction unmatched. This CDR3 spans 17 amino acids. Per the germline V gene, CDR1 is SGDLS and CDR2 is YYNGEE. The CDR3 loop is CASSVEVSGGTYNEQFF. Written as DNA, the CDR3 is TGTGCCAGCAGCGTAGAGGTTAGCGGGGGGACCTACAATGAGCAGTTCTTC.

V and J are TRBV5-4 and TRBJ1-2; TRBD1 aligns across 8 bases. J lost 8 bases, V lost 4 bases, and 7 bases had no gene match. Germline V CDR1 and CDR2: SGHNT, YYREEE (reference sequence). CDR3 length: 13 residues. The CDR3 reads CASSRGQERGYTF. The CDR3 DNA reads TGTGCCAGCAGCAGGGGACAGGAACGAGGCTACACCTTC.

This clone showed up just once. The chain has TRBV27 and TRBJ2-1; 7 positions agree with TRBD2. CDR1 and CDR2 (germline): MNHEY, SMNVEV (reference sequence). V was clipped by 2 bases and J by 5 bases; unmatched bases: 6. The length of the CDR3 is 15 residues. The CDR3 DNA sequence: TGTGCCAGCAGTTTACTCGCGGGAGTTAACAATGAGCAGTTCTTC. The encoded protein is CASSLLAGVNNEQFF.

This sequence joins TRBV27 and TRBJ2-2; no firm D call. Germline V lookup: CDR1 MNHEY, CDR2 SMNVEV (reference sequence). Trimming took off 0 bases at V and 5 bases at J, with 4 bases between the two ends. The CDR3 covers 13 residues. CDR3 nucleotides: TGTGCCAGCAGTTTATCGTATACCGGGGAGCTGTTTTTT. It translates to CASSLSYTGELFF.

In its sample, this clone was seen a few times. The chain uses TRBV10-3 and TRBJ2-7, with TRBD2 matching over 7 bases. V lost 4 bases, J lost 0 bases, and 6 bases stayed unmatched. This CDR3 spans 15 amino acids. CDR1 and CDR2 (germline): ENHRY, SYGVKD. The CDR3 reads CAISAQRGISYEQYV. CDR3 sequence (DNA): TGTGCCATCAGTGCTCAGCGGGGAATCTCCTACGAGCAGTACGTC.

The chain employs TRBV7-2 and TRBJ1-2; 12 nucleotides line up with TRBD1. The CDR3 runs to 14 residues. J lost 7 bases, V lost 5 bases, and 5 bases had no gene match. Germline CDR1 is SGHTA and CDR2 is FQGNSA. As DNA, the CDR3 is TGTGCCAGCAGCACGGGACAGGGGGCGGGTGGCTACACCTTC. This gives the protein CASSTGQGAGGYTF.

The V call is TRBV15, the J call TRBJ2-1; D ambiguous. Trimming took off 4 bases at V and 8 bases at J, with 9 bases between the two ends. Germline assignment: CDR1 LNHNV and CDR2 YYDKDF (reference sequence). The CDR3 is made up of 12 amino acids. The DNA of the CDR3 is TGTGCCACCAGCATTAGACGGGATGAGCAGTTCTTC. Translated, it gives CATSIRRDEQFF.